Below, 15 T cell receptor beta chains from the same sample are listed, as sequenced in a study of T cell responses to AZD1222 COVID-19 vaccine. Using immunoSEQ multiplex PCR, the repertoire was profiled, and TCRdb retains in-frame clones only, with some absent. The sample has tens of thousands of clones; 80% to 90% are singletons. The sequenced sample was peripheral blood, obtained on day 0 of AZD1222 vaccination. These TCRs come from an adult in good health.

The V gene is TRBV5-4, the J gene TRBJ2-2, with 9 bases lining up with TRBD1. J gave up 3 bases and V 3 bases, and 3 bases lay outside the gene matches. The CDR3 runs to 15 residues. Germline-derived CDR1 and CDR2 are SGHNT and YYREEE (reference sequence). CDR3 nucleotide sequence: TGTGCCAGCAGCTACCGGACAGGGGACACCGGGGAGCTGTTTTTT. It translates to CASSYRTGDTGELFF.

The chain combines TRBV27 with TRBJ1-2, with D tentatively TRBD1 (6 bases). The CDR3 is 14 amino acids. V dropped 3 bases and J dropped 0 bases, with 8 bases sitting between them. In germline, CDR1 is MNHEY, CDR2 SMNVEV (reference sequence). In DNA form, the CDR3 reads TGTGCCAGCAGTTTGCGGGGGCCTAACTATGGCTACACCTTC. Its translation: CASSLRGPNYGYTF.

This clone was seen only once. The V gene is TRBV30, the J gene TRBJ2-7; D is unresolved. Germline CDR1 GTSNPN, CDR2 SVGIG (reference sequence). V dropped 4 bases and J dropped 3 bases, with 7 bases sitting between them. This CDR3 has 11 residues. CDR3 amino acids: CAWTGDYEQYF. The CDR3 DNA sequence: TGTGCCTGGACAGGAGACTACGAGCAGTACTTC.

The table lists this clone with a count of one. The CDR3 here is CASSQDETGTDTQYF. The CDR3 DNA reads as TGTGCCAGCAGCCAAGACGAGACAGGCACAGATACGCAGTATTTT. V usage is TRBV4-2 and J usage is TRBJ2-3; D may be TRBD1 (5 bases). Germline V CDR1 and CDR2: LGHNA, YNFKEQ. The V end lost 0 bases, the J end lost 1 base, and 8 bases lay between the germline ends. The CDR3 sequence is 15 residues long.

V is TRBV5-1 and J is TRBJ1-1; D is perhaps TRBD1 (5 bases). Germline values: CDR1 SGHRS, CDR2 YFSETQ. The CDR3 runs to 13 residues. V dropped 0 bases and J dropped 9 bases, with 12 bases sitting between them. CDR3: CASSLGPTEQAFF. CDR3 DNA sequence: TGCGCCAGCAGCTTGGGGCCGACAGAACAAGCTTTCTTT.

The chain uses TRBV7-2 and TRBJ2-3, with 15 bases matching TRBD2. CDR1 SGHTA and CDR2 FQGNSA come from the germline V gene. The CDR3 is 17 amino acids. V dropped 4 bases and J dropped 2; count of bases not matched to a gene: 4. In DNA form, the CDR3 reads TGTGCCAGCAGCTACGGGACTAGCGGGGGGACCACAGATACGCAGTATTTT. Protein: CASSYGTSGGTTDTQYF.

The V gene is TRBV5-1, the J gene TRBJ2-7; D perhaps matches TRBD2 (6 bases). The CDR3 is 11 amino acids. Trimming removed 5 bases from V and 4 bases from J, with 7 bases in between. In germline, CDR1 is SGHRS, CDR2 YFSETQ. CDR3: CASREGYEQYF. Written as DNA, the CDR3 is TGCGCCAGCAGGGAGGGGTACGAGCAGTACTTC. The whole variable domain, filled in from reference TRBV5-1 and TRBJ2-7, reads KAGVTQTPRYLIKTRGQQVTLSCSPISGHRSVSWYQQTPGQGLQFLFEYFSETQRNKGNFPGRFSGRQFSNSRSEMNVSTLELGDSALYLCASREGYEQYFGPGTRLTVT.

The count of this clone is one. The genes are TRBV7-8 and TRBJ1-6; TRBD1 is a possible D gene (5 bases). V was clipped by 4 bases and J by 7 bases, with 8 bases between them. Germline V gene lookup returns CDR1 SGHVS and CDR2 FQNEAQ. CDR3 length equals 13 residues. CDR3 in amino acids: CASSSPGNSPLHF. The CDR3 coding sequence is TGTGCCAGCAGCTCCCCAGGGAATTCACCCCTCCACTTT.

The chain recombines TRBV7-8 with TRBJ2-5; a possible D gene is TRBD2 (6 bases). V shed 5 bases and J shed 4 bases, with 17 bases lying between them. The CDR3 is made up of 15 amino acids. Germline V gene data show CDR1 as SGHVS and CDR2 as FQNEAQ. CDR3 sequence: CASSQSSGLLETQYF. CDR3 DNA sequence: TGTGCCAGCAGCCAAAGTAGCGGCCTCTTAGAGACCCAGTACTTC.

The chain has TRBV7-2 and TRBJ2-3; D uncertain. Germline V gene lookup returns CDR1 SGHTA and CDR2 FQGNSA. The germline V and J ends were trimmed by 1 base and 5 bases, with 7 bases remaining between them. The CDR3 totals 13 residues. The DNA of the CDR3 is TGTGCCAGCAGCTTAGGCTGGAGAGATACGCAGTATTTT. Amino acids: CASSLGWRDTQYF.

This clone was recorded once. The chain recombines TRBV7-2 with TRBJ1-6, with TRBD1 matching over 8 bases. The CDR3 runs to 15 residues. Unmatched junction bases numbered 3, after V lost 1 base and J lost 7 bases. CDR1 and CDR2 (germline): SGHTA, FQGNSA. The CDR3 loop is CASSLGTGTNSPLHF. Written as DNA, the CDR3 is TGTGCCAGCAGCTTAGGGACAGGGACCAATTCACCCCTCCACTTT.

This clone has a single count. The chain carries TRBV5-1 and TRBJ1-1; 9 bases are a match to TRBD1. The CDR3 length is 17 residues. Germline CDR1 reads SGHRS; CDR2 reads YFSETQ. Trimming took 4 bases from V and 0 from J; bases not matched to a gene: 10. The CDR3 loop is CASSPEWDREMNTEAFF. The CDR3 nucleotides read TGCGCCAGCAGCCCTGAATGGGACAGGGAAATGAACACTGAAGCTTTCTTT.

The rearrangement uses TRBV10-3 and TRBJ2-1, with a possible D match to TRBD2 (6 bases). The CDR3 has 12 amino acids. V was pared by 8 bases and J by 6 bases, with 11 bases between. Germline CDR1 reads ENHRY; CDR2 reads SYGVKD. The CDR3 region is CAIGGSSNEQFF. The CDR3 DNA is TGTGCCATCGGGGGGAGCAGCAATGAGCAGTTCTTC.

The chain recombines TRBV12-3 or TRBV12-4 with TRBJ2-7; no clear D gene. Between the trimmed V and J ends, which lost 3 bases and 2 bases, there was a span of 8 bases. This CDR3 comprises 13 residues. The CDR3 spells CASSFVRPYEQYF. The DNA of the CDR3 is TGTGCCAGCAGTTTTGTTAGACCCTACGAGCAGTACTTC.

CDR3 sequence reads: CASSTLGINYGYTF. Written as DNA, the CDR3 is TGTGCCAGCAGCACCCTGGGGATAAACTATGGCTACACCTTC. V usage is TRBV3-1 (or the pseudogene TRBV3-2) and J usage is TRBJ1-2; D unclear. V dropped 5 bases and J dropped 2 bases, with 12 bases sitting between them. Germline lookup yields CDR1 LGHDT and CDR2 YNNKEL (reference sequence). CDR3 length equals 14 residues.